Each of the 14 T cell receptor beta chains below was sequenced from the same sample in a study of shared T cell receptors in the human thymus. Sequenced by immunoSEQ multiplex PCR; TCRdb stores in-frame clones only, minus some. Of about 660,000 clones listed, approximately 87% are singletons. The sample was also linked to a second study, of human thymus T cells.

The sequenced material came from thymocytes. These receptors all stem from a boy less than two years old with a congenital heart defect.

The chain joins TRBV9 to TRBJ2-5, with 7 bases identical to TRBD2. The trim removed 4 bases at V and 2 bases at J, leaving 5 bases unmatched. Looked up from germline, CDR1 is SGDLS and CDR2 is YYNGEE. This CDR3 has 14 residues. The CDR3 DNA sequence: TGTGCCAGCAGCCCTGGGGGGGGGCAAGAGACCCAGTACTTC. Translating it yields CASSPGGGQETQYF.

The V gene is TRBV7-9, the J gene TRBJ1-2, with D possibly TRBD1 on 5 matching bases. With 5 bases removed from V and 8 bases from J, the gap between germline ends came to 21 bases. Germline V gives CDR1 SEHNR, CDR2 FQNEAQ (reference sequence). The CDR3 covers 15 residues. The CDR3 sequence is CASSPSSARAVGYTF. DNA of the CDR3: TGTGCCAGCAGCCCTTCGTCCGCCAGGGCCGTGGGCTACACCTTC.

As regards this clone: The sample has other DNA sequences that encode this CDR3 too. This chain connects TRBV4-1 to TRBJ1-3, with D possibly TRBD1 on 6 matching bases. The germline CDR1 and CDR2 sequences are MGHRA and YSYEKL. Deletions cut 0 bases from V and 1 base from J, with 25 bases between. The CDR3 totals 21 residues. The CDR3: CASSQDRRAGEWGISGNTIYF. CDR3 bases: TGCGCCAGCAGCCAAGATAGACGAGCAGGGGAATGGGGTATATCTGGAAACACCATATATTTT.

This rearrangement joins TRBV11-3 to TRBJ2-3; 7 bases map to TRBD2. The V segment lost 1 base and the J segment 1 base; nucleotides outside the gene matches: 2. Looked up from germline, CDR1 is SGHNT and CDR2 is YENEEA. This CDR3 is built from 15 residues. The CDR3 sequence is CASSLASGCTDTQYF. The CDR3 nucleotides read TGTGCCAGCAGCTTAGCTAGCGGATGCACAGATACGCAGTATTTT.

The chain combines TRBV4-3 with TRBJ1-2; D ambiguous. Trimming took off 0 bases at V and 1 base at J, with 12 bases between the two ends. CDR1 is LGHNA, CDR2 YSLEER, per germline. The CDR3 sequence is 16 residues long. CDR3 region: CASSQDRRKGNYGYTF. The CDR3 region has the DNA TGCGCCAGCAGCCAAGATCGGAGGAAGGGTAACTATGGCTACACCTTC.

The genes are TRBV15 and TRBJ1-2; TRBD1 aligns across 9 bases. CDR1 is LNHNV and CDR2 is YYDKDF in the germline V gene (reference sequence). V gave up 2 bases and J gave up 4 bases; unmatched junction bases: 11. This CDR3 has 17 residues. The DNA for the CDR3 is TGTGCCACCAGCAGAACACAACAGGGGGCCCAATTCTATGGCTACACCTTC. Its translation is CATSRTQQGAQFYGYTF.

The CDR3 reads CASSSLGDTQYF. Written as DNA, the CDR3 is TGTGCCAGCAGCTCACTCGGGGATACGCAGTATTTT. The rearrangement joins TRBV11-3 to TRBJ2-3; the D is unclear. Germline-derived CDR1 and CDR2 are SGHNT and YENEEA. This CDR3 contains 12 residues. Trimming stripped 4 bases from V and 6 bases from J, with 8 bases between.

This chain connects TRBV5-6 to TRBJ2-1; maybe TRBD2 (6 bases). The CDR3 covers 15 residues. CDR1 is SGHDT and CDR2 is YYEEEE in the germline V gene. Trimming left V 3 bases short and J 7 bases short, with 17 bases between. The CDR3 DNA sequence: TGTGCCAGCAGCTACCTAGCGCGTCCCAGAAATGAGCAGTTCTTC. Residues: CASSYLARPRNEQFF.

V usage is TRBV30 and J usage is TRBJ2-6; TRBD1 aligns across 9 bases. The length of the CDR3 is 18 residues. Looked up from germline, CDR1 is GTSNPN and CDR2 is SVGIG (reference sequence). The V segment lost 0 bases and the J segment 0 bases; nucleotides outside the gene matches: 6. CDR3 coding DNA: TGTGCCTGGAGTGTATGCGGGACAGGGAGCTCTGGGGCCAACGTCCTGACTTTC. This translates into CAWSVCGTGSSGANVLTF.

V is TRBV28 and J is TRBJ2-2, with no clear D. Germline CDR1 reads MDHEN; CDR2 reads SYDVKM. This CDR3 is built from 14 residues. V lost 3 bases and J lost 1, with 6 bases in between. The CDR3 DNA is TGTGCCAGCAGTTTCAGGAAGAACACCGGGGAGCTGTTTTTT. It is translated as CASSFRKNTGELFF.

V and J are TRBV7-9 and TRBJ2-7, with TRBD1 identical over 8 bases. This CDR3 spans 15 amino acids. The germline V gene has CDR1 SEHNR and CDR2 FQNEAQ (reference sequence). V was pared by 4 bases and J by 1 base, with 6 bases of the junction left unmatched. CDR3 in amino acids: CASSSGQADSYEQYF. The CDR3 DNA is TGTGCCAGCAGCTCGGGACAGGCTGATTCCTACGAGCAGTACTTC.

This clone was counted once. This rearrangement joins TRBV11-3 to TRBJ2-5; tentative D call: TRBD1 (6 bases). The CDR3 runs 13 residues. Germline loops: CDR1 SGHNT, CDR2 YENEEA. The V and J ends lost 11 bases and 1 base respectively, with 14 bases between them. The CDR3 loop reads CADSGALQETQYF. The CDR3 nucleotides read TGTGCCGACTCAGGGGCTCTCCAAGAGACCCAGTACTTC.

Comment on this clone: Within the sample, other DNA sequences also encode this same CDR3. CDR3 bases: TGCGCCAGCAGCCAAGGAACCGGGAATTCACCCCTCCACTTT. This encodes CASSQGTGNSPLHF. The J gene is TRBJ1-6, the V gene TRBV4-3; D gene ambiguous. CDR1 is LGHNA and CDR2 is YSLEER in the germline V gene. Deletions cut 1 base from V and 7 bases from J, with 8 bases between. CDR3 size: 14 residues.

The genes are TRBV6-1 and TRBJ2-6, with D possibly TRBD1 on 5 matching bases. Germline CDR1 and CDR2: MNHNS and SASEGT. CDR3 length equals 19 residues. V lost 3 bases, J lost 0 bases, and 18 bases lay in between. CDR3 nucleotides: TGTGCCAGCAGTGAGTATTGGGCAGGGCCCGGCTCTGGGGCCAACGTCCTGACTTTC. Amino acid sequence: CASSEYWAGPGSGANVLTF.